This is a list of T cell receptor beta chains from one sample in a study of control samples from healthy donors and cancer patients. Libraries were prepared by immunoSEQ multiplex PCR; TCRdb keeps only in-frame clonotypes and omits some of them. The repertoire has more than 100,000 clones, 80% to 95% of them found once; the top ten carry roughly 2.7%. The sequenced material came from blood. The source is a man aged 18-30 years in good health. Each CDR3 is given with its conserved first and last residue. A D gene is named only where the DNA matches it firmly. Only part of the rows carry a size: once, few, many, or a class if the clone is expanded.

v_gene	d_gene	j_gene	abundance	CDR3nt	CDR3aa
TRBV14	TRBD1	TRBJ1-4	NA	TGTGCCAGCAGCCAACTACAGGGGACTAATGAAAAACTGTTTTTT	CASSQLQGTNEKLFF
TRBV27	NA	TRBJ1-2	NA	TGTGCCAGCAGCCGCACTAAAGCTAACTATGGCTACACCTTC	CASSRTKANYGYTF
TRBV28	NA	TRBJ2-5	NA	TGTGCCAGCAGCCTATCTTGGCCCCAAGAGACCCAGTACTTC	CASSLSWPQETQYF
TRBV28	NA	TRBJ1-5	NA	TGTGCCAGCAGCCCGCCACAGGGAGGGGCTCAGCCCCAGCATTTT	CASSPPQGGAQPQHF
TRBV7-8	NA	TRBJ2-5	NA	TGTGCCAGCAGCCTCGGACGAGGGGAGACCCAGTACTTC	CASSLGRGETQYF
TRBV19	NA	TRBJ2-3	NA	TGTGCCAGTAGTATAGCCAGCGGAGGGGGCACAGATACGCAGTATTTT	CASSIASGGGTDTQYF
TRBV27	NA	TRBJ2-2	NA	TGTGCCACAAGTTTTGGCCAGGCCCAGAACACCGGGGAGCTGTTTTTT	CATSFGQAQNTGELFF
TRBV6-5	NA	TRBJ1-2	once	TGTGCCAGCAGTTACTCCACCCGGGACTATGGCTACACCTTC	CASSYSTRDYGYTF
TRBV19	NA	TRBJ1-1	NA	TGTGCCAGTAGTATTGGATCGGAAGCTTTCTTT	CASSIGSEAFF
TRBV7-6	NA	TRBJ1-1	NA	TGTGCCAGCAGCAACACCCCCAGAAGGAACACTGAAGCTTTCTTT	CASSNTPRRNTEAFF
TRBV19	NA	TRBJ1-1	NA	TGTGCCAGTAGTCCTTATACCGGAACCCTAAACACTGAAGCTTTCTTT	CASSPYTGTLNTEAFF
TRBV7-8	NA	TRBJ1-1	NA	TGTGCCAGCAGCACGTACGTAACAGGTGACACTGAAGCTTTCTTT	CASSTYVTGDTEAFF
TRBV9	NA	TRBJ1-1	once	TGTGCCAGCAGCGTAGGGGGTGTTGAAGAGCCTGAAGCTTTCTTT	CASSVGGVEEPEAFF
TRBV6-5	NA	TRBJ1-1	NA	TGTGCCAGCAGTTACTCGACTGGTAACACTGAAGCTTTCTTT	CASSYSTGNTEAFF
TRBV3-1/TRBV3-2	TRBD1	TRBJ1-2	NA	TGTGCCAGCAGCCTTGGGTGGCAGGGGGCAAACGGCTACACCTTC	CASSLGWQGANGYTF
TRBV11-3	NA	TRBJ2-1	once	TGTGCCAGCAGCTTAGATTCAATTTCGGCTGAGCAGTTCTTC	CASSLDSISAEQFF
TRBV5-1	TRBD2	TRBJ2-7	NA	TGCGCCAGCAGCAATAGCGGGGGCGCCTACGAGCAGTACTTC	CASSNSGGAYEQYF
TRBV14	NA	TRBJ2-3	NA	TGTGCCAGCAGCCAAGATCTGGGAAGGGGAGCAACCAGCACAGATACGCAGTATTTT	CASSQDLGRGATSTDTQYF
TRBV19	NA	TRBJ1-3	NA	TGTGCCAGTAGTCCAAGACGGAGCTCTGGAAACACCATATATTTT	CASSPRRSSGNTIYF
TRBV27	TRBD2	TRBJ2-2	once	TGTGCCAGCAGTTTGACTAGCCCCGGGGAGCTGTTTTTT	CASSLTSPGELFF
TRBV27	TRBD1	TRBJ1-2	NA	TGTGCCAGCGGTGGACAGGGGCGACATTATGGCTACACCTTC	CASGGQGRHYGYTF
TRBV2	NA	TRBJ2-2	NA	TGTGCCAGCAGTGAAACAGACACCGGGGAGCTGTTTTTT	CASSETDTGELFF
TRBV5-1	TRBD2	TRBJ2-2	NA	TGCGCCAGCAGCTTGACTAGCGGGAACACCGGGGAGCTGTTTTTT	CASSLTSGNTGELFF
TRBV2	NA	TRBJ1-5	NA	TGTGCCAGCAGGACGGGGGTGAAGAGCAATCAGCCCCAGCATTTT	CASRTGVKSNQPQHF
TRBV24-1	NA	TRBJ2-1	NA	TGTGCCACCAGTGACCAAGGGGCGCACTCCTACAATGAGCAGTTCTTC	CATSDQGAHSYNEQFF
TRBV6-1	NA	TRBJ1-1	once	TGTGCCAGCAGTGCCTCACAGGTCAGGATCGGGGACACTGAAGCTTTCTTT	CASSASQVRIGDTEAFF
TRBV7-2	NA	TRBJ1-5	NA	TGTGCCAGCAGCTTAATTAATCAGCCCCAGCATTTT	CASSLINQPQHF
TRBV15	TRBD2	TRBJ2-1	NA	TGTGCCACCAGCAGCTTGATGGATAGCGGGAGTGATGAGCAGTTCTTC	CATSSLMDSGSDEQFF
TRBV29-1	NA	TRBJ1-3	NA	TGCAGCGTTGTTTCCGTTAGCTCTGGAAACACCATATATTTT	CSVVSVSSGNTIYF
TRBV6-5	TRBD1	TRBJ1-1	NA	TGTGCCAGAGACAGGGAAAACACTGAAGCTTTCTTT	CARDRENTEAFF
TRBV9	NA	TRBJ2-1	NA	TGTGCCAGCAGCGTTACCGGGACCGAGGGGAATGAGCAGTTCTTC	CASSVTGTEGNEQFF
TRBV30	TRBD2	TRBJ2-5	NA	TGTGCCTGGAGTACGGGGGGTTGGGAGACCCAGTACTTC	CAWSTGGWETQYF
TRBV27	NA	TRBJ2-2	NA	TGTGCCAGCAGTAGGGGTGTTAACACCGGGGAGCTGTTTTTT	CASSRGVNTGELFF
TRBV7-6	TRBD2	TRBJ2-1	NA	TGTGCCAGCAGCTTACTAGCTAGCGGGGGAAATGAGCAGTTCTTC	CASSLLASGGNEQFF
TRBV5-1	TRBD1	TRBJ1-6	NA	TGCGCCAGCAGCTTCGGGACAGGGGGCATTAATTCACCCCTCCACTTT	CASSFGTGGINSPLHF
TRBV19	NA	TRBJ2-2	NA	TGTGCCAGTAGTTTAGCCAGGGGGGTCACCGGGGAGCTGTTTTTT	CASSLARGVTGELFF
TRBV4-1	TRBD1	TRBJ2-1	NA	TGCGCCAGCAGCCAAGATGGTACAGGGGGCGATGAGCAGTTCTTC	CASSQDGTGGDEQFF
TRBV4-1	NA	TRBJ1-1	NA	TGCGCCAGCAGCCAAGAACTGGGGATGAACACTGAAGCTTTCTTT	CASSQELGMNTEAFF
TRBV7-2	NA	TRBJ2-5	NA	TGTGCCAGCAGCTTAGGTGGGGCGCAAGAGACCCAGTACTTC	CASSLGGAQETQYF
TRBV5-1	NA	TRBJ1-5	NA	TGCGCCAGCAGCTTGGGACAGAATCAGCCCCAGCATTTT	CASSLGQNQPQHF
TRBV7-9	NA	TRBJ2-1	NA	TGTGCCAGCAGCTTAGCCGGGTGGGATGAGCAGTTCTTC	CASSLAGWDEQFF
TRBV15	NA	TRBJ1-3	NA	TGTGCCACCAGCGGCCCACAGATAAAACTAGGAAACACCATATATTTT	CATSGPQIKLGNTIYF
TRBV24-1	TRBD1	TRBJ1-1	once	TGTGCCACCAGTACAGGGGGCCTAAACACTGAAGCTTTCTTT	CATSTGGLNTEAFF
TRBV13	TRBD1	TRBJ1-2	NA	TGTGCCAGCAGCACAGGGGACGGGTATGGCTACACCTTC	CASSTGDGYGYTF
TRBV12-3/TRBV12-4	TRBD1	TRBJ2-1	NA	TGTGCCAGCAGAGACAGGGGCGACAATGAGCAGTTCTTC	CASRDRGDNEQFF
TRBV11-3	TRBD1	TRBJ2-1	NA	TGTGCCAGCAGCTTAGGTACAGGGGGCTTCAGCTCCTACAATGAGCAGTTCTTC	CASSLGTGGFSSYNEQFF
TRBV30	NA	TRBJ2-2	NA	TGTGCCTGGAGTGTGTACGGGGAGCTGTTTTTT	CAWSVYGELFF